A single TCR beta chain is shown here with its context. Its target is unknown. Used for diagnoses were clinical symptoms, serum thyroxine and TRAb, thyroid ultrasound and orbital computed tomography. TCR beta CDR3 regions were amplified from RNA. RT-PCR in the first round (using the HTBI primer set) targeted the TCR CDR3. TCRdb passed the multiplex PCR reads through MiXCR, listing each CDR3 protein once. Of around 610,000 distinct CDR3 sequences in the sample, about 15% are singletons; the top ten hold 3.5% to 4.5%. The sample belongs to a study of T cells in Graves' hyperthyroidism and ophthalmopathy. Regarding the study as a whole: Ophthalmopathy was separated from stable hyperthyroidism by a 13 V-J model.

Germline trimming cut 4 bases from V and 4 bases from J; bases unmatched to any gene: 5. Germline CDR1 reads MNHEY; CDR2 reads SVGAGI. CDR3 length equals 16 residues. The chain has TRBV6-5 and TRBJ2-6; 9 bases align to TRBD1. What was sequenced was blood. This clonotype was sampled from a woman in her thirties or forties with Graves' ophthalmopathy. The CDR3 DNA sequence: TGTGCCAGCAGTTCGTGGACAGGGGCAGGGGCCAACGTCCTGACTTTC. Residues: CASSSWTGAGANVLTF.